The rows below give T cell receptor beta chains drawn from one sample of a study of cytomegalovirus exposure and HLA in healthy donors. Repertoires were generated with immunoSEQ multiplex PCR, while TCRdb's copy carries only in-frame clones and drops some. The sample has over 200,000 clones, approximately 86% seen once; the top ten hold approximately 2.9%. The sample taken for sequencing was PBMCs. The receptors were sampled from a woman aged 18-29 years in good health and CMV-seronegative. Both conserved end residues are trimmed from each CDR3. The D gene is left open where the match is weak. Not every row has a clone size; where given, it reads once, few, many or a size class.

cdr3_aa	clone_size	d_call	v_call
ASSVEGDSNTEAF	NA	NA	TRBV7-2
ASSQVLAAPYGYT	NA	NA	TRBV4-1
ASSEGLLVYGYT	NA	NA	TRBV6-1
ASSQERLAGAYEQY	NA	TRBD2	TRBV4-1
ASIPDRLAGPYEQY	NA	TRBD2	TRBV28
ATSTGGQGTQETQY	NA	TRBD1	TRBV15
ASSFTQNTEAF	NA	NA	TRBV27
ASKKAGVYQETQY	NA	TRBD2	TRBV2
ASSLGLANNEQF	NA	TRBD2	TRBV5-6
ASSLQGIYEQY	NA	NA	TRBV5-4
ASSPAGPYEQY	few	NA	TRBV6-1
ASSTTGGGTDTQY	once	TRBD1	TRBV5-6
ASRTGGEEAF	NA	TRBD1	TRBV25-1
ASSPGRGFSTDTQY	NA	NA	TRBV5-1
ASSSTGIDTQY	NA	TRBD1	TRBV11-3
ASSPPGQPLGTEAF	NA	TRBD1	TRBV5-6
ASSQNRGKGTEAF	NA	TRBD1	TRBV14
ASSVDPAGGVQETQY	once	TRBD2	TRBV9
ATRADRDSGNTIY	once	NA	TRBV15
ASSPLTDSHTEAF	NA	NA	TRBV6-5
ASSLRGSGRGETQY	NA	TRBD2	TRBV5-1
ASSRTSGIPTDTQY	NA	TRBD2	TRBV11-2
ASSPGAMVYGYT	once	NA	TRBV9
ASSYWFYEQY	few	NA	TRBV19
ASRASGRVYEQY	NA	TRBD2	TRBV6-1
ASSQAITYEQY	NA	NA	TRBV14
ASSESEGVGELF	few	NA	TRBV10-1
ATTNRGNEKLF	NA	NA	TRBV15
ASSISRGYTEAF	NA	TRBD1	TRBV19
ASSLEQGAPNTEAF	NA	TRBD1	TRBV5-1
ASSGKRSPGTSGYNEQF	NA	TRBD2	TRBV9
ASSLDMGQGLDTQY	NA	TRBD1	TRBV7-6
AISEYRESETQY	NA	NA	TRBV10-3
ASSVTGLLQPQH	NA	NA	TRBV28
SVREGGSEAF	few	NA	TRBV29-1
ASSQGENEQF	NA	NA	TRBV4-2
ASSSSGAIRTDTQY	once	TRBD2	TRBV5-1
ASSYEGGYEQY	NA	NA	TRBV6-5
ASSESRGRNYGYT	NA	NA	TRBV19
ASSSRGAHTGELF	NA	NA	TRBV28
ASSLYRDRGVWSNQPQH	NA	TRBD1	TRBV7-3
ASSLASGRAYEQF	NA	TRBD2	TRBV5-1
ASSEQTMRKTYEQY	NA	NA	TRBV2
ASSFSGSEPGELF	NA	TRBD2	TRBV27